The TCR beta chain under discussion was sequenced for a study of cytomegalovirus exposure and HLA in healthy donors. Primers included in the PCR were 60 Vbeta and 13 Jbeta primers. Libraries were prepared by immunoSEQ multiplex PCR; TCRdb keeps only in-frame clonotypes and omits some of them. The sample yields some 170,000 clones, approximately 80% seen once. The sample holds a few counts of this clone. The J segment lost 2 bases and the V segment lost 8 bases, leaving 3 bases of the junction unmatched. The CDR3 totals 13 residues. In germline, CDR1 is MDHEN, CDR2 SYDVKM. The genes are TRBV28 and TRBJ2-7, with 10 nucleotides matching TRBD1. This TCR came from a young woman in good health and CMV-seropositive. Sequencing was done on a sample of PBMCs. The CDR3 DNA reads as TGTGCCAGCCTCGACAGGGGGCCCTACGAGCAGTACTTC. It is translated as CASLDRGPYEQYF.